The clone carrying this T cell receptor beta chain has ten or more counts. The data were taken from a study of T cells after yellow fever vaccination. One entry per CDR3 protein results from TCRdb running MiXCR on the 5' RACE reads. The table includes around 26,000 distinct CDR3 sequences, less than 3.5% detected once. The trim removed 6 bases at V and 5 bases at J, leaving 8 bases unmatched. The CDR3 covers 15 residues. The TCR originated in a man younger than 35 who received the YFV17D yellow fever vaccine. Sequencing used PBMCs, either bulk or a sorted T-cell subset (CD4+, CD8+, memory, or dextramer-sorted; not recorded which), obtained more than 35 days after the first yellow fever vaccination. The chain employs TRBV12-3 or TRBV12-4 and TRBJ2-2, with 8 bases fitting TRBD1. CDR3 bases: TGTGCCAGCAGCCCCAGACAGGGGAATACCGGGGAGCTGTTTTTT. Amino acid sequence: CASSPRQGNTGELFF.